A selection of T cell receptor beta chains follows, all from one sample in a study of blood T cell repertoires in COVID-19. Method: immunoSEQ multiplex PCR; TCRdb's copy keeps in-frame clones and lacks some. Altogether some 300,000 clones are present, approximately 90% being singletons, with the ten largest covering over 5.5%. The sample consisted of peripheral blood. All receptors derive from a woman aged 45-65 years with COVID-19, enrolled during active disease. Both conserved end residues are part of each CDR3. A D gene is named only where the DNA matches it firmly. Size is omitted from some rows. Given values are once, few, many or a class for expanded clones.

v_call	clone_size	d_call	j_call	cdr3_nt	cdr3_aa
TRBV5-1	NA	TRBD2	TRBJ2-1	TGCGCCAGCAGCTCTAATAGCGGGAAGCAGTTCTTC	CASSSNSGKQFF
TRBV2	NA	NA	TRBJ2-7	TGTGCCAGCCGAAATAGCGGCTACGAGCAGTACTTC	CASRNSGYEQYF
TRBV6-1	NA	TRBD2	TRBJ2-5	TGTGCCAGCAGTGGCCTTCATAAGCGGGAGATGCAGACCCAGTACTTC	CASSGLHKREMQTQYF
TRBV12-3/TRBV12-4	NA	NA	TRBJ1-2	TGTGCCAGCACCCGGGAGAGTAACTATGGCTACACCTTC	CASTRESNYGYTF
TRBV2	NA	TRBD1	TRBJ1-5	TGTGCCAGCAACAGGGGTCAAGTCCAGCCCCAGCATTTT	CASNRGQVQPQHF
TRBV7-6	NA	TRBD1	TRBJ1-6	TGTGCCAGCAGCCAGGGGGGCAGGACCTATAATTCACCCCTCCACTTT	CASSQGGRTYNSPLHF
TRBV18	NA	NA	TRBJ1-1	TGTGCCAGCTCACCGAAGGACCTGGGGGGAATTCAGAACACTGAAGCTTTCTTT	CASSPKDLGGIQNTEAFF
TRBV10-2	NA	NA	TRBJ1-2	TGCGCCAGCAGTGAGTCTCGGTTCGTTTACTATGGCTACACCTTC	CASSESRFVYYGYTF
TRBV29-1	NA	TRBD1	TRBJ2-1	TGCAGCGTTGAAGACCCGGACAGGGTTAGAGGGAATGAGCAGTTCTTC	CSVEDPDRVRGNEQFF
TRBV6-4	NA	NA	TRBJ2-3	TGTGCCAGCAGTCGGGACTTCACAGATACGCAGTATTTT	CASSRDFTDTQYF
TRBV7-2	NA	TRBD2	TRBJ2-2	TGTGCCAGCAGCCGCACCGGGACTAGCGGCACCGGGGAGCTGTTTTTT	CASSRTGTSGTGELFF
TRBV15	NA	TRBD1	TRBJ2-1	TGTGCCACCAGAGGCCCACGACAGGGGCATGAGCAGTTCTTC	CATRGPRQGHEQFF
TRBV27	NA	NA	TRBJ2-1	TGTGCCAGCAGTTTATCGTTCCTATACAATGAGCAGTTCTTC	CASSLSFLYNEQFF
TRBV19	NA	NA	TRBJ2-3	TGTGCCAGTAGAGGAGGGTACACAGATACGCAGTATTTT	CASRGGYTDTQYF
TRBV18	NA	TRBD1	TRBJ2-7	TGTGCCAGCTCACTCCCCCTTTCTGGGACAGGGAGTCGCGAGCAGTACTTC	CASSLPLSGTGSREQYF
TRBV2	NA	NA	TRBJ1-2	TGTGCCAGCAACCAAGGACAGTCAAACTATGGCTACACCTTC	CASNQGQSNYGYTF
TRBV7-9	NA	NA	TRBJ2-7	TGTGCCAGCAGCCCGCTAGCGTATAGCTCCTACGAGCAGTACTTC	CASSPLAYSSYEQYF
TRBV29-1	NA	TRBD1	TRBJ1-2	TGCAGCGCCTGGGACAGGGACTCTGGCTACACCTTC	CSAWDRDSGYTF
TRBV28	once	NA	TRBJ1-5	TGTGCCAGCAGGGGACCGGGGGGGCCCCAGCATTTT	CASRGPGGPQHF
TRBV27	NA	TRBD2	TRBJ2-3	TGTGCCAGCAGTTTATTTTTATATCTCCGACTAGCGGGAGATCCAGATACGCAGTATTTT	CASSLFLYLRLAGDPDTQYF
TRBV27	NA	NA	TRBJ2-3	TGTGCCAGCAGGCTAAGCCGTTTGCGAACAGATACGCAGTATTTT	CASRLSRLRTDTQYF
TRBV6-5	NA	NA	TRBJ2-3	TGTGCCAGCCGGCGGGATTGGTCGGCAGATACGCAGTATTTT	CASRRDWSADTQYF
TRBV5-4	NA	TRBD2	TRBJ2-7	TGTGCCAGCAGCTTGGACCTAGCGGGGTCCTACGAGCAGTACTTC	CASSLDLAGSYEQYF
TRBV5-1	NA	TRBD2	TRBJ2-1	TGCGCCAGCAGCTTGGTTCCGGGACTAGCGGTAAATGAGCAGTTCTTC	CASSLVPGLAVNEQFF
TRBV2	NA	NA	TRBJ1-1	TGTGCCAGCAGTAGCGACAGTAGTTACACTGAAGCTTTCTTT	CASSSDSSYTEAFF
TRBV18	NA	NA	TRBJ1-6	TGTGCCAGCTCACCGAACCCGGAGAGCGATGTACCCCTCCACTTT	CASSPNPESDVPLHF
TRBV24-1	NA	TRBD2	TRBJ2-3	TGTGCCACCAGCCCCGCGGGGGGGAGTGGGACAGATACGCAGTATTTT	CATSPAGGSGTDTQYF
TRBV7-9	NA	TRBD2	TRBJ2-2	TGTGCCAGCAGCTTAGATACGGGAGGGCCGACCGGGGAGCTGTTTTTT	CASSLDTGGPTGELFF
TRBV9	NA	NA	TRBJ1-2	TGTGCCAGCAGCGTAGATGCGGTGAGGGCGTCAAAAACAAGTGGCTACACCTTC	CASSVDAVRASKTSGYTF
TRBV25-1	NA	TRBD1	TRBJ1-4	TGTGCCAGCAGTGAATACGAGGGGGCGAGGGAAAAACTGTTTTTT	CASSEYEGAREKLFF
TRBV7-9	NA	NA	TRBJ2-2	TGTGCCAGCAGCTTAGAACTAGCAGGGACCGGGGAGCTGTTTTTT	CASSLELAGTGELFF
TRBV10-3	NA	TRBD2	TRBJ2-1	TGTGCCATCAGCAAGGAGAGCGGGAGGGCCGGAGGGTCCTACAATGAGCAGTTCTTC	CAISKESGRAGGSYNEQFF
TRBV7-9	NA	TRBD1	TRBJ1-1	TGTGCCAGCAGCTTACTCCGGGACAGGGACACTGAAGCTTTCTTT	CASSLLRDRDTEAFF
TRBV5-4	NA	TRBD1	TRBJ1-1	TGTGCCAGCAGCTCTTACGACAGGGGTCGTGGCACTGAAGCTTTCTTT	CASSSYDRGRGTEAFF
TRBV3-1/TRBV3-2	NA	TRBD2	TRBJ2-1	TGTGCCAGCAGCCTCAGGACTAGCGGGAGGGCCATCAATGAGCAGTTCTTC	CASSLRTSGRAINEQFF
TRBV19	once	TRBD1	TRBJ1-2	TGTGCCAGTAGTACCACGGGACAGGGGATCTATGGCTACACCTTC	CASSTTGQGIYGYTF